A single sample is the source of the 23 T cell receptor beta chains below, sequenced in a study of CD4+ T cells in melanoma. Assay used: immunoSEQ multiplex PCR; TCRdb lists only in-frame clones, some missing. The repertoire has 13,000 or so clones, 70% of them found once; the top ten carry about a tenth. Sequencing was done on a sample of cells from a culture (not recorded whether cultured in vitro). The receptor set was obtained from a human donor with melanoma.

The V and J genes are TRBV6-4 and TRBJ1-1, with no clear D. V was cut by 6 bases and J by 6 bases, with 14 bases left in between. CDR3 length equals 13 residues. Germline V gene sequence: CDR1 MRHNA, CDR2 SNTAGT. CDR3: CASRSRDAAEAFF. For the CDR3, the DNA is TGTGCCAGCAGATCGAGGGATGCAGCTGAAGCTTTCTTT.

This clone was seen only a few times. The rearrangement links TRBV6-5 to TRBJ2-2, with D tentatively TRBD1 (5 bases). CDR3 length: 15 residues. Deletions cut 1 base from V and 1 base from J, with 7 bases between. Looked up from germline, CDR1 is MNHEY and CDR2 is SVGAGI. The CDR3 coding sequence is TGTGCCAGCAGTTACTTTACAGGGAACACCGGGGAGCTGTTTTTT. The encoded protein is CASSYFTGNTGELFF.

This clone was observed a few times. This chain links TRBV5-6 with TRBJ1-1; weak D call: TRBD1 (5 bases). Germline V lookup: CDR1 SGHDT, CDR2 YYEEEE. V shed 4 bases and J shed 4 bases, with 11 bases lying between them. The CDR3 spans 13 residues. In DNA form, the CDR3 reads TGTGCCAGCAGCGGGGGGGTCGGCACTGAAGCTTTCTTT. Its protein product is CASSGGVGTEAFF.

This rearrangement joins TRBV6-5 to TRBJ1-3; tentative D call: TRBD1 (6 bases). This CDR3 has 15 residues. Germline V gene data show CDR1 as MNHEY and CDR2 as SVGAGI. Trimming cost V 6 bases and J 0 bases, with 12 bases left between them. CDR3: CASRGDRSSGNTIYF. CDR3 bases: TGTGCCAGCAGGGGAGACAGGAGCTCTGGAAACACCATATATTTT.

The chain is built from TRBV5-1 and TRBJ1-2; D is unclear. The germline V gene has CDR1 SGHRS and CDR2 YFSETQ. The CDR3 spans 13 residues. Trimming pared 4 bases from V and 3 bases from J, leaving 10 bases between. The CDR3 nucleotides read TGCGCCAGCAGCGCAGAGGTATACTATGGCTACACCTTC. It is translated as CASSAEVYYGYTF.

This clone has just a few counts. This chain joins TRBV6-1 and TRBJ1-2; D unclear. CDR1 MNHNS and CDR2 SASEGT come from the germline V gene. The CDR3 spans 12 residues. V lost 4 bases and J 8 bases, leaving 11 bases between the germline ends. The CDR3 here is CASSARWGGYTF. Here the CDR3 DNA reads TGTGCCAGCAGTGCCCGGTGGGGAGGCTACACCTTC.

The chain uses TRBV5-6 and TRBJ1-2; weak D call: TRBD1 (5 bases). CDR3 size: 14 residues. Trimming stripped 1 base from V and 4 bases from J, with 11 bases between. CDR1 and CDR2 (germline): SGHDT, YYEEEE. CDR3 in amino acids: CASSLTGIIYGYTF. CDR3 sequence (DNA): TGTGCCAGCAGCTTGACAGGAATAATCTATGGCTACACCTTC.

The genes are TRBV7-9 and TRBJ1-2, with 9 nucleotides matching TRBD1. The germline V gene encodes CDR1 SEHNR and CDR2 FQNEAQ (reference sequence). This CDR3 is built from 14 residues. With 3 bases clipped from V and 6 bases from J, the junction kept 5 bases outside the gene matches. CDR3 nucleotides: TGTGCCAGCAGCTTTCGGGACAGGGAGAATGGCTACACCTTC. This sequence encodes CASSFRDRENGYTF.

V is TRBV5-1 and J is TRBJ2-5; D not resolved. CDR3 length: 18 residues. Looked up from germline, CDR1 is SGHRS and CDR2 is YFSETQ. Trimming removed 0 bases from V and 0 bases from J, with 18 bases in between. As DNA, the CDR3 is TGCGCCAGCAGCTTGGGTCGACTGGACGCCCTGTACCAAGAGACCCAGTACTTC. This sequence encodes CASSLGRLDALYQETQYF.

The J gene is TRBJ1-6, the V gene TRBV4-2; 10 bases line up with TRBD1. With V trimmed by 0 bases and J by 10 bases, 3 bases remained unmatched. The length of the CDR3 is 15 residues. Germline V gives CDR1 LGHNA, CDR2 YNFKEQ. The CDR3 loop is CASSQDGTGDSPLHF. The CDR3 coding sequence is TGTGCCAGCAGCCAAGACGGGACAGGGGACTCACCCCTCCACTTT.

V is TRBV6-6 and J is TRBJ2-7; 8 bases line up with TRBD2. The length of the CDR3 is 12 residues. With 9 bases clipped from V and 4 bases from J, the junction kept 5 bases outside the gene matches. Looked up from germline, CDR1 is MNHNY and CDR2 is SVGAGI (reference sequence). This CDR3 is CASGGGHYEQYF. The CDR3 nucleotides are TGTGCCAGTGGCGGGGGGCATTACGAGCAGTACTTC.

V usage is TRBV5-1 and J usage is TRBJ1-1; D unresolved. The V end lost 4 bases, the J end lost 0 bases, and 13 bases lay between the germline ends. Germline V gene data show CDR1 as SGHRS and CDR2 as YFSETQ. The CDR3 runs to 15 residues. The CDR3: CASSPEGRLNTEAFF. CDR3 sequence (DNA): TGCGCCAGCAGCCCTGAGGGCAGGTTGAACACTGAAGCTTTCTTT.

This clone was found once. The chain carries TRBV6-1 and TRBJ2-7; maybe TRBD1 (6 bases). Trimming cost V 8 bases and J 2 bases, with 16 bases left between them. This CDR3 comprises 14 residues. Germline lookup yields CDR1 MNHNS and CDR2 SASEGT. CDR3: CASRRQADTYEQYF. CDR3 bases: TGTGCCAGCCGAAGACAGGCGGACACCTACGAGCAGTACTTC.

This chain uses TRBV2 with TRBJ2-3; 9 bases are a match to TRBD1. With 6 bases clipped from V and 2 bases from J, the junction kept 9 bases outside the gene matches. CDR1 and CDR2 (germline): SNHLY, FYNNEI. The CDR3 length is 16 residues. The CDR3, as DNA: TGTGCCAGCAGAGGGAGTAGGACAGGGGCCACAGATACGCAGTATTTT. Amino acids: CASRGSRTGATDTQYF.

This chain connects TRBV7-2 to TRBJ1-1; D unresolved. Trimming shortened V by 3 bases and J by 11 bases, and 13 bases separated the two germline ends. Per germline, CDR1 SGHTA and CDR2 FQGNSA. The CDR3 length is 12 residues. The CDR3 spells CASSLGKVAAFF. The CDR3 bases are TGTGCCAGCAGCTTGGGTAAGGTCGCGGCTTTCTTT.

About this clone: A read error may account for a junction end that differs from germline. This rearrangement joins TRBV12-5 to TRBJ1-1; TRBD1 matches at 8 bases. This CDR3 contains 13 residues. From germline, CDR1 is LGHNT and CDR2 FRNRAP. The CDR3 nucleotides are TGTGCTAGTGGTCGACAGGGGAACTCTGAAGCTTTCTTT. Residues: CASGRQGNSEAFF.

The chain recombines TRBV5-4 with TRBJ2-2, with a possible D match to TRBD2 (7 bases). CDR1 SGHNT and CDR2 YYREEE come from the germline V gene (reference sequence). The CDR3 is 17 residues long. V was pared by 0 bases and J by 6 bases, with 18 bases between. CDR3: CASSLVGGRVPAGELFF. The CDR3 DNA sequence: TGTGCCAGCAGCTTGGTGGGGGGGCGCGTTCCTGCCGGGGAGCTGTTTTTT. Using reference TRBV5-4 and TRBJ2-2 for the parts outside the CDR3, the full variable domain is ETGVTQSPTHLIKTRGQQVTLRCSSQSGHNTVSWYQQALGQGPQFIFQYYREEENGRGNFPPRFSGLQFPNYSSELNVNALELDDSALYLCASSLVGGRVPAGELFFGEGSRLTVL.

This clone was observed once. This rearrangement joins TRBV4-1 to TRBJ2-3; D is undetermined. CDR1 and CDR2 (germline): MGHRA, YSYEKL. This CDR3 comprises 16 residues. The V gene lost 1 base and the J gene lost 1 base, with 12 bases spanning the gap. The CDR3 reads CASSQGPFVGTDTQYF. CDR3 coding DNA: TGCGCCAGCAGCCAAGGCCCTTTTGTGGGCACAGATACGCAGTATTTT.

This rearrangement joins TRBV18 to TRBJ1-1; 8 bases are a match to TRBD1. This CDR3 has 14 amino acids. The germline CDR1 and CDR2 sequences are KGHSH and LQKENI. J gave up 6 bases and V 1 base, and 4 bases lay outside the gene matches. The CDR3 reads CASSPRTGSAEAFF. The CDR3 coding sequence is TGTGCCAGCTCACCACGGACAGGGAGCGCTGAAGCTTTCTTT.

CDR3 DNA: TGTGCCAGCAGCTTCAAGGGAAGGGACACCGGGGAGCTGTTTTTT. The encoded protein is CASSFKGRDTGELFF. The chain has TRBV11-3 and TRBJ2-2; no definite D call. Germline V CDR1 and CDR2: SGHNT, YENEEA. V lost 3 bases and J 3 bases, leaving 11 bases between the germline ends. The CDR3 consists of 15 residues. The whole variable domain, remainder taken from reference TRBV11-3 and TRBJ2-2, is EAGVVQSPRYKIIEKKQPVAFWCNPISGHNTLYWYLQNLGQGPELLIRYENEEAVDDSQLPKDRFSAERLKGVDSTLKIQPAELGDSAVYLCASSFKGRDTGELFFGEGSRLTVL.

The table lists this clone with a count of one. V and J are TRBV19 and TRBJ2-5; 8 positions agree with TRBD1. V lost 4 bases, J lost 5 bases, and 15 bases stayed unmatched. The CDR3 spans 17 residues. Per the germline V gene, CDR1 is LNHDA and CDR2 is SQIVND (reference sequence). The CDR3: CASSRSPQGAPRETQYF. CDR3 nucleotides: TGTGCCAGTAGTAGGTCCCCGCAGGGGGCGCCAAGGGAGACCCAGTACTTC.

This chain links TRBV2 with TRBJ2-7; D not certain. The CDR3 extends over 14 amino acids. Trimming shortened V by 6 bases and J by 0 bases, and 12 bases separated the two germline ends. Germline CDR1 SNHLY, CDR2 FYNNEI. CDR3: CASSLEGFSYEQYF. CDR3 sequence (DNA): TGTGCCAGCAGCCTGGAAGGATTCTCCTACGAGCAGTACTTC.

The rearrangement links TRBV7-9 to TRBJ1-6; D is unclear. Trimming removed 0 bases at V and 12 bases at J, with 6 bases between. CDR1 SEHNR and CDR2 FQNEAQ come from the germline V gene (reference sequence). The CDR3 covers 12 residues. The CDR3 loop reads CASSLAGIPLHF. As DNA, the CDR3 is TGTGCCAGCAGCTTAGCGGGAATACCCCTCCACTTT.